Below are 24 T cell receptor beta chains sequenced from a single sample in a study of blood T cells in healthy people across ages. Then a second PCR, running roughly 6 to 11 cycles, was carried out with a sample-barcoded 5' primer and a J-beta primer mix. TCRdb redid the calling of the 5' RACE reads with MiXCR, one entry per CDR3 protein. In the table there are about 580,000 distinct CDR3 sequences, 47% of which are singletons. What was sequenced was blood. These receptor sequences come from a man of 80 years or more in good health.

The V call is TRBV15, the J call TRBJ2-2; D gene unclear. V lost 5 bases and J lost 0, with 4 bases in between. Germline V lookup: CDR1 LNHNV, CDR2 YYDKDF (reference sequence). This CDR3 has 13 residues. CDR3 amino acids: CATSGTNTGELFF. The CDR3 coding sequence is TGTGCCACCAGCGGGACGAACACCGGGGAGCTGTTTTTT.

The rearrangement links TRBV7-9 to TRBJ1-2; D possibly corresponds to TRBD1 (5 bases). Germline V lookup: CDR1 SEHNR, CDR2 FQNEAQ (reference sequence). V lost 5 bases, J lost 7 bases, and 17 bases lay in between. This CDR3 contains 14 residues. This CDR3 reads CASSVGTAQGGYTF. The DNA of the CDR3 is TGTGCCAGCAGCGTGGGGACCGCCCAGGGTGGCTACACCTTC.

CDR3: CSGGIGANTEAFF. The CDR3 bases are TGCAGCGGGGGGATCGGTGCGAACACTGAAGCTTTCTTT. This chain connects TRBV29-1 to TRBJ1-1; possible D gene TRBD1, 5 bases. The CDR3 is 13 amino acids. Germline CDR1 and CDR2: SQVTM and ANQGSEA. V was pared by 7 bases and J by 1 base, with 13 bases between.

This clonotype has only a few counts. The rearrangement links TRBV20-1 to TRBJ2-1; TRBD2 agrees at 8 bases. Germline-derived CDR1 and CDR2 are DFQATT and SNEGSKA (reference sequence). V lost 1 base to trimming and J lost 6 bases; unmatched junction nucleotides: 2. This CDR3 spans 13 amino acids. The CDR3 is CSARGLAGNEQFF. DNA of the CDR3: TGCAGTGCTAGAGGCCTAGCGGGCAATGAGCAGTTCTTC.

This clonotype was counted only a few times. This chain links TRBV12-3 or TRBV12-4 with TRBJ2-1; D uncertain. V lost 5 bases and J 10 bases, leaving 9 bases between the germline ends. There are 11 residues in the CDR3. The chain's CDR3 is CASSTLPEQFF. CDR3 nucleotide sequence: TGTGCCAGCAGTACCCTACCCGAGCAGTTCTTC.

This clonotype was recorded a few times. The chain couples TRBV7-2 to TRBJ2-1; D might be TRBD1 (5 bases). CDR1 is SGHTA, CDR2 FQGNSA, per germline. This CDR3 spans 16 amino acids. The ends were cut back, 2 bases at V and 2 bases at J, with 13 bases in the middle. CDR3 sequence: CASSLLGRATYNEQFF. CDR3 DNA: TGTGCCAGCAGCTTACTGGGCAGGGCAACCTACAATGAGCAGTTCTTC.

CDR3 sequence: CAIKDRGQSPLHF. The CDR3 bases are TGTGCCATCAAGGACAGGGGACAATCACCCCTCCACTTT. The chain uses TRBV10-3 and TRBJ1-6; 9 bases line up with TRBD1. CDR1 is ENHRY, CDR2 SYGVKD, per germline. The CDR3 runs 13 residues. V lost 7 bases and J lost 10; bases outside the gene matches: 5.

The chain recombines TRBV29-1 with TRBJ2-3; no firm D call. The CDR3 contains 14 residues. V shed 7 bases and J shed 3 bases, with 17 bases lying between them. Germline-derived CDR1 and CDR2 are SQVTM and ANQGSEA. Here the CDR3 reads CSAPRVVGTDTQYF. CDR3 bases: TGCAGCGCCCCAAGGGTGGTGGGGACAGATACGCAGTATTTT.

V gene TRBV4-2 combines with J gene TRBJ2-7; 13 bases match TRBD2. V was clipped by 2 bases and J by 3 bases; unmatched bases: 4. The CDR3 sequence is 16 residues long. Germline loops: CDR1 LGHNA, CDR2 YNFKEQ. The CDR3 loop is CASSQSWTSGSYEQYF. DNA for the CDR3: TGTGCCAGCAGCCAATCCTGGACTAGCGGGAGCTACGAGCAGTACTTC.

This sequence joins TRBV7-2 and TRBJ1-1; D not certain. The CDR3 sequence is 12 residues long. CDR1 is SGHTA and CDR2 is FQGNSA in the germline V gene. The ends were cut back, 1 base at V and 8 bases at J, with 8 bases in the middle. CDR3 in amino acids: CASSLVRIEAFF. The CDR3 nucleotides read TGTGCCAGCAGCTTAGTACGGATAGAAGCTTTCTTT.

The CDR3 protein is CATSRDPRTGIFYGYTF. The CDR3, as DNA: TGTGCCACCAGCAGAGACCCCAGGACAGGGATATTCTATGGCTACACCTTC. This chain joins TRBV15 and TRBJ1-2, with 8 bases matching TRBD1. The V gene's germline CDR1 is LNHNV and CDR2 YYDKDF (reference sequence). This CDR3 spans 17 amino acids. With 0 bases clipped from V and 4 bases from J, the junction kept 10 bases outside the gene matches.

This clonotype was recorded a few times. The rearrangement links TRBV7-9 to TRBJ1-4; no firm D call. CDR1 is SEHNR and CDR2 is FQNEAQ in the germline V gene (reference sequence). V lost 4 bases, J lost 0 bases, and 9 bases lay in between. This CDR3 is 15 amino acids long. CDR3 in amino acids: CASSYNGATNEKLFF. Written as DNA, the CDR3 is TGTGCCAGCAGCTATAACGGTGCAACTAATGAAAAACTGTTTTTT.

This chain connects TRBV27 to TRBJ1-6; D is ambiguous. This CDR3 has 14 residues. Germline V gene sequence: CDR1 MNHEY, CDR2 SMNVEV (reference sequence). V lost 5 bases, J lost 5 bases, and 10 bases lay in between. The CDR3 DNA reads as TGTGCCAGCAGTGGGGTAGGCAATAATTCACCCCTCCACTTT. Translating gives CASSGVGNNSPLHF.

This clonotype was found a few times. The chain is built from TRBV20-1 and TRBJ1-6; 7 positions match TRBD1. The V gene end was trimmed by 1 base and the J gene end by 9 bases; junction bases not matched to a gene: 12. From germline, CDR1 is DFQATT and CDR2 SNEGSKA (reference sequence). This CDR3 region has 16 residues. CDR3 bases: TGCAGTGCTAGAGTAGGCAGGGGGTTGGATAGTTCACCCCTCCACTTT. Translated: CSARVGRGLDSSPLHF.

Remarks on this clonotype: The germline gene is not matched at one end of the junction; a read error may be the cause. The genes are TRBV27 and TRBJ1-2; 8 bases fit TRBD1. This CDR3 comprises 15 residues. Germline V gene data show CDR1 as MNHEY and CDR2 as SMNVEV (reference sequence). The CDR3 DNA sequence: TGTGCCAGCAGTACATCCGGGACAGGCAACTGTGGCTACACCTTC. It encodes CASSTSGTGNCGYTF.

The chain joins TRBV24-1 to TRBJ2-3; D tentatively fits TRBD1 or TRBD2 (5 bases each). Per germline, CDR1 KGHDR and CDR2 SFDVKD. This CDR3 contains 12 residues. With 3 bases removed from V and 5 bases from J, the gap between germline ends came to 5 bases. CDR3 sequence: CATSDGGDTQYF. In nucleotides, the CDR3 is TGTGCCACCAGTGATGGGGGAGATACGCAGTATTTT.

V and J are TRBV4-3 and TRBJ2-7; possible D gene TRBD2, 6 bases. Trimming took 0 bases from V and 1 from J, leaving 10 bases between them. CDR3 length: 15 residues. In germline, CDR1 is LGHNA, CDR2 YSLEER. CDR3 bases: TGCGCCAGCAGCCAAGATCACGGAGGGTCCTACGAGCAGTACTTC. Its protein is CASSQDHGGSYEQYF.

The chain couples TRBV20-1 to TRBJ2-1; 15 bases are a match to TRBD2. Germline assignment: CDR1 DFQATT and CDR2 SNEGSKA (reference sequence). The CDR3 has 18 amino acids. J was trimmed by 2 bases and V by 1 base; bases with no gene match: 6. CDR3 protein: CSARAGLAGGQTYNEQFF. CDR3 in DNA: TGCAGTGCTAGAGCGGGACTAGCGGGGGGCCAGACCTACAATGAGCAGTTCTTC.

This clonotype occurred once. J is TRBJ2-7 and V is TRBV20-1; D might be TRBD2 (5 bases). The V gene lost 3 bases and the J gene lost 7 bases, with 22 bases spanning the gap. Per germline, CDR1 DFQATT and CDR2 SNEGSKA (reference sequence). The CDR3 spans 15 residues. The CDR3 bases are TGCAGTGCTAGGGCTAGGACTTACTCCTACAATGAGCAGTACTTC. Amino acids: CSARARTYSYNEQYF.

The rearrangement links TRBV20-1 to TRBJ2-1; D tentatively fits TRBD1 or TRBD2 (5 bases each). The CDR3 is made up of 11 amino acids. Germline V lookup: CDR1 DFQATT, CDR2 SNEGSKA (reference sequence). V was clipped by 3 bases and J by 12 bases, with 12 bases between them. The CDR3 region has the DNA TGCAGTGCTAGTATCCGGGGCTCGCAGTTCTTC. Residues: CSASIRGSQFF.

The rearrangement uses TRBV3-1 and TRBJ2-7; TRBD1 aligns across 7 bases. From germline, CDR1 is LGHDT and CDR2 YNNKEL (reference sequence). This CDR3 comprises 16 residues. J gave up 3 bases and V 3 bases, and 11 bases lay outside the gene matches. DNA of the CDR3: TGTGCCAGCAGCCACCACGCAGGGGGAAAAAGCTACGAGCAGTACTTC. Translating gives CASSHHAGGKSYEQYF.

J is TRBJ2-1 and V is TRBV7-6; D may be TRBD2 (5 bases). Trimming cost V 4 bases and J 9 bases, with 10 bases left between them. There are 12 residues in the CDR3. Germline loops: CDR1 SGHVS, CDR2 FNYEAQ. The CDR3 region has the DNA TGTGCCAGCAGCTCCCGGACTCCTGAGCAGTTCTTC. Encoded protein: CASSSRTPEQFF. The whole variable domain, remainder taken from reference TRBV7-6 and TRBJ2-1, is GAGVSQSPRYKVTKRGQDVALRCDPISGHVSLYWYRQALGQGPEFLTYFNYEAQQDKSGLPNDRFSAERPEGSISTLTIQRTEQRDSAMYRCASSSRTPEQFFGPGTRLTVL.

This clonotype turned up a few times. The CDR3 reads CAWGWDTQYF. Here the CDR3 DNA reads TGTGCCTGGGGTTGGGATACGCAGTATTTT. This chain uses TRBV30 with TRBJ2-3; no clear D gene. The V and J ends lost 5 bases and 6 bases respectively, with 6 bases between them. CDR3 length equals 10 residues. CDR1 GTSNPN and CDR2 SVGIG come from the germline V gene (reference sequence).

Points on this clonotype: A much larger clone lies a single base off, so this may be a read error. The V gene is TRBV7-2, the J gene TRBJ2-7; 8 nucleotides agree with TRBD1. The CDR3 runs 15 residues. Germline CDR1 is SGHTA and CDR2 is FQGNSA. CDR3 nucleotides: TGTGCCAGCAGCTTAGGACAGGGGAGCTCCCACGAGCAGTACTTC. Translating gives CASSLGQGSSHEQYF. The entire variable domain, with the rest obtained from reference TRBV7-2 and TRBJ2-7, is as follows: GAGVSQSPSNKVTEKGKDVELRCDPISGHTALYWYRQSLGQGLEFLIYFQGNSAPDKSGLPSDRFSAERTGGSVSTLTIQRTQQEDSAVYLCASSLGQGSSHEQYFGPGTRLTVT.